The rows below give T cell receptor beta chains drawn from one sample of a study of T cell responses to AZD1222 COVID-19 vaccine. Sequencing was performed with immunoSEQ multiplex PCR; in TCRdb, only in-frame clones are kept and a portion is missing. The sample gives roughly 150,000 clones, 90% of which show up once; 5% to 6.5% is in the top ten. This sample comprised peripheral blood, obtained 28 days after the second AZD1222 dose. These receptors were taken from an adult who received the AZD1222 COVID-19 vaccine. CDR3s include the opening cysteine and the closing phenylalanine or tryptophan. A D gene is named only where the DNA matches it firmly. Some rows have no size entry. The others give once, few or many, or a class for an expanded clone.

TRBJ1-6 TRBV5-1 once 15 - TGCGCCAGCAGCCTTTCGACAGGTTCCAATTCACCCCTCCACTTT CASSLSTGSNSPLHF
TRBJ1-2 TRBV7-9 - 14 TRBD1 TGTGCCAGCAGCTTCGGACAGGTCTACTATGGCTACACCTTC CASSFGQVYYGYTF
TRBJ2-1 TRBV29-1 - 11 - TGCAGCGTTGAACAGCACAATGAGCAGTTCTTC CSVEQHNEQFF
TRBJ1-6 TRBV28 - 14 - TGTGCCAGCAGTCTGACAGGTTATAATTCACCCCTCCACTTT CASSLTGYNSPLHF
TRBJ2-7 TRBV9 - 15 TRBD2 TGTGCCAGCAGTGCCGGGACTAGGAACTCCTACGAGCAGTACTTC CASSAGTRNSYEQYF
TRBJ2-3 TRBV21-1 once 18 - TGTGCCAGCAGCAAGAGACTAGCGGGAGGTACCCTCACAGATACGCAGTATTTT CASSKRLAGGTLTDTQYF
TRBJ1-4 TRBV30 - 14 - TGTGCCTGGGGGGCCGGACGGCCGGGTGTGAAACTGTTTTTT CAWGAGRPGVKLFF
TRBJ1-2 TRBV29-1 - 12 - TGCAGCATGACAGCAACTAACTATGGCTACACCTTC CSMTATNYGYTF
TRBJ1-1 TRBV28 - 14 - TGTGCCAGCAGTTTGGAGGGGTTGGGGACTGAAGCTTTCTTT CASSLEGLGTEAFF
TRBJ1-5 TRBV2 - 13 - TGTGCCGGATCCACGAGGGCCAATCAGCCCCAGCATTTT CAGSTRANQPQHF
TRBJ2-7 TRBV28 - 12 - TGTGCCAGCAGTCTGCAAAGGTACGAGCAGTACTTC CASSLQRYEQYF